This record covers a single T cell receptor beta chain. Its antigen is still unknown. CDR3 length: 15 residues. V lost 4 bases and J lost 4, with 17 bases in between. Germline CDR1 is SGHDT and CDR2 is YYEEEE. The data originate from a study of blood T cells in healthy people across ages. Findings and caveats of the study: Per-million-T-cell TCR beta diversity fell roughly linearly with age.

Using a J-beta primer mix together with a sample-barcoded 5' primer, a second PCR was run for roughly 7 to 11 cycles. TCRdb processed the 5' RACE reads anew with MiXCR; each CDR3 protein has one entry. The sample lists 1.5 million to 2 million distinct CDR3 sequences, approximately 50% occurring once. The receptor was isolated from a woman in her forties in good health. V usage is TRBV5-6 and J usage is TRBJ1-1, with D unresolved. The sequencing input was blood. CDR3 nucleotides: TGTGCCAGCAGCCCCCAACAGTGGGCCGGCACTGAAGCTTTCTTT. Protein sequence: CASSPQQWAGTEAFF.